The 13 T cell receptor beta chains below all came from one sample that was sequenced in a study of follicular helper T cells after annual influenza vaccination. Time point described: 2014-2015 season, pre-vaccination. Some clones are missing from TCRdb's copy, which holds only in-frame ones; the method was immunoSEQ multiplex PCR. This sample has around 10,000 clones; about four fifths occur once, and the top ten carry more than 0.9%. Sequencing used CXCR5- memory CD4+ T cells sorted from blood, obtained on the day of influenza vaccination. The receptors were sampled from an adult who received the influenza vaccine.

The chain couples TRBV30 to TRBJ1-5, with a weak D call TRBD1 (5 bases). This CDR3 contains 14 residues. CDR1 is GTSNPN and CDR2 is SVGIG in the germline V gene (reference sequence). V lost 1 base and J lost 7, with 14 bases in between. The CDR3 sequence is CAWSGGAVNQPQHF. As DNA, the CDR3 is TGTGCCTGGAGTGGTGGGGCCGTAAACCAGCCCCAGCATTTT.

The chain carries TRBV4-1 and TRBJ2-3; D is possibly TRBD1 (7 bases). The CDR3 loop spans 15 amino acids. The V gene lost 3 bases and the J gene lost 2 bases, with 12 bases spanning the gap. Germline CDR1 and CDR2: MGHRA and YSYEKL. As DNA, the CDR3 is TGCGCCAGCAGCCAGGAGGGACAGTTCACAGATACGCAGTATTTT. Translated, it gives CASSQEGQFTDTQYF.

V gene TRBV18 combines with J gene TRBJ1-5; D is unclear. Germline assignment: CDR1 KGHSH and CDR2 LQKENI. The CDR3 length is 18 residues. Trimming removed 3 bases at V and 2 bases at J, with 20 bases between. CDR3 sequence reads: CASSPPFPPTRGNQPQHF. As DNA, the CDR3 is TGTGCCAGCTCACCCCCGTTTCCCCCGACACGGGGCAATCAGCCCCAGCATTTT. The variable domain in full, with the rest retrieved from reference TRBV18 and TRBJ1-5, is NAGVMQNPRHLVRRRGQEARLRCSPMKGHSHVYWYRQLPEEGLKFMVYLQKENIIDESGMPKERFSAEFPKEGPSILRIQQVVRGDSAAYFCASSPPFPPTRGNQPQHFGDGTRLSIL.

The V call is TRBV6-6, the J call TRBJ1-1; no reliable D call. Germline V lookup: CDR1 MNHNY, CDR2 SVGAGI (reference sequence). This CDR3 is 12 amino acids long. V was cut by 6 bases and J by 4 bases, with 9 bases left in between. The CDR3 is CASSRLSTEAFF. CDR3 DNA: TGTGCCAGCAGCCGTCTGAGCACTGAAGCTTTCTTT.

CDR3 coding DNA: TGTGCCAGCAGTGAAATACAGGGAGGCACTGAAGCTTTCTTT. Protein sequence: CASSEIQGGTEAFF. The chain links TRBV6-1 to TRBJ1-1; TRBD1 might be the D (6 bases). V was cut by 2 bases and J by 4 bases, with 11 bases left in between. The CDR3 extends over 14 amino acids. Germline V gene sequence: CDR1 MNHNS, CDR2 SASEGT.

Regarding this clone: In the same sample, other DNA sequences code for this CDR3. The chain is built from TRBV10-3 and TRBJ1-5; 7 bases are shared with TRBD1. Germline V gene lookup returns CDR1 ENHRY and CDR2 SYGVKD. Trimming cost V 6 bases and J 2 bases; bases outside gene matches: 1. The CDR3 runs 13 residues. Here the CDR3 reads CAISGQGNQPQHF. The CDR3 DNA reads TGTGCCATCAGCGGACAGGGCAATCAGCCCCAGCATTTT.

The chain has TRBV5-1 and TRBJ1-6; D remains unclear. Germline CDR1 SGHRS, CDR2 YFSETQ. This CDR3 contains 15 residues. V was clipped by 0 bases and J by 9 bases, with 13 bases between them. The CDR3 DNA reads as TGCGCCAGCAGCTTGGCCGGCGCAGGTGTTTCACCCCTCCACTTT. It is translated as CASSLAGAGVSPLHF. The full variable domain, rest sourced from reference TRBV5-1 and TRBJ1-6, is KAGVTQTPRYLIKTRGQQVTLSCSPISGHRSVSWYQQTPGQGLQFLFEYFSETQRNKGNFPGRFSGRQFSNSRSEMNVSTLELGDSALYLCASSLAGAGVSPLHFGNGTRLTVT.

In DNA, the CDR3 is TGTGCCAGCAGCTTGCGAACAGGGGTGGTCGAGCAGTACTTC. Translated, it gives CASSLRTGVVEQYF. The rearrangement uses TRBV5-4 and TRBJ2-7, with TRBD1 identical over 7 bases. The ends lost 1 base at V and 6 bases at J; junction bases unmatched: 7. Germline V lookup: CDR1 SGHNT, CDR2 YYREEE (reference sequence). CDR3 size: 14 residues.

This clone turned up a few times. The chain employs TRBV27 and TRBJ2-7; 8 nucleotides match TRBD1. CDR3 length: 14 amino acids. The germline gives CDR1 MNHEY, CDR2 SMNVEV (reference sequence). V dropped 5 bases and J dropped 4; count of bases not matched to a gene: 7. The CDR3 DNA is TGTGCCAGCAGTGTACCGGGACAGGCTTACGAGCAGTACTTC. It codes for CASSVPGQAYEQYF.

The chain joins TRBV28 to TRBJ1-5; D not certain. CDR3 length: 15 amino acids. Looked up from germline, CDR1 is MDHEN and CDR2 is SYDVKM. Trimming took 2 bases from V and 7 from J, leaving 15 bases between them. The CDR3 spells CASSLGPWGGQPQHF. In DNA, the CDR3 is TGTGCCAGCAGTTTAGGCCCTTGGGGAGGGCAGCCCCAGCATTTT.

The chain recombines TRBV11-2 with TRBJ2-1; 8 bases match TRBD2. Trimming removed 3 bases from V and 9 bases from J; junction bases left unmatched: 4. The CDR3 extends over 13 amino acids. Germline values: CDR1 SGHAT, CDR2 FQNNGV. CDR3 DNA: TGTGCCAGCAGCTTTACGGGAGGGGGTGAGCAGTTCTTC. This encodes CASSFTGGGEQFF.

This clone was observed a single time. The chain employs TRBV11-3 and TRBJ2-5; either TRBD1 or TRBD2 may supply D (6 bases each). Trimming took 5 bases from V and 5 from J, leaving 18 bases between them. Germline assignment: CDR1 SGHNT and CDR2 YENEEA. The CDR3 contains 15 residues. For the CDR3, the DNA is TGTGCCAGCAGCCGGGGGCCCGGGGGATTGGAGACCCAGTACTTC. Its protein is CASSRGPGGLETQYF. Full variable domain (remainder filled in from reference TRBV11-3 and TRBJ2-5): EAGVVQSPRYKIIEKKQPVAFWCNPISGHNTLYWYLQNLGQGPELLIRYENEEAVDDSQLPKDRFSAERLKGVDSTLKIQPAELGDSAVYLCASSRGPGGLETQYFGPGTRLLVL.

This clone was detected once. The rearrangement links TRBV6-1 to TRBJ2-5; TRBD2 aligns across 14 bases. Germline lookup yields CDR1 MNHNS and CDR2 SASEGT. The ends lost 4 bases at V and 6 bases at J; junction bases unmatched: 10. This CDR3 contains 17 residues. The CDR3 loop is CASSAGLAGGVLQTQYF. CDR3 DNA sequence: TGTGCCAGCAGTGCCGGACTAGCGGGGGGCGTCCTCCAGACCCAGTACTTC.